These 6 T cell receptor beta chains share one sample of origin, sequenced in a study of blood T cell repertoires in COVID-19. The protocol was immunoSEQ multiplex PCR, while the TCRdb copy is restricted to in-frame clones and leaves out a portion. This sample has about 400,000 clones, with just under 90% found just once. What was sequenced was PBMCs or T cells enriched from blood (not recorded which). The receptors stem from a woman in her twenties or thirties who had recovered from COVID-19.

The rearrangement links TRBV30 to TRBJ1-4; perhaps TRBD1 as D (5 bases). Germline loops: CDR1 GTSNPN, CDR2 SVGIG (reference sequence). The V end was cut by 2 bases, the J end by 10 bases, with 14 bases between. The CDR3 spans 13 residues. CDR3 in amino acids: CAWSSGGGGKLFF. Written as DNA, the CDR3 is TGTGCCTGGAGTTCCGGGGGTGGGGGAAAACTGTTTTTT.

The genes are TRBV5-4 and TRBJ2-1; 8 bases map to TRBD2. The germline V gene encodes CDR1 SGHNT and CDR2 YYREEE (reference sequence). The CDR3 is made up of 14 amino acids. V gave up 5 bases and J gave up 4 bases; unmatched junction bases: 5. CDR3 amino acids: CASRQRGGYNEQFF. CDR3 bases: TGTGCCAGCAGACAACGGGGGGGGTACAATGAGCAGTTCTTC.

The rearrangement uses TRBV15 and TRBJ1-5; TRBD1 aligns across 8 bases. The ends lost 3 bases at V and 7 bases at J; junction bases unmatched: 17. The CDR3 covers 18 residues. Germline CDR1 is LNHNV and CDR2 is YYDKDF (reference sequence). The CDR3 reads CATSRPSGTGVFGQPQHF. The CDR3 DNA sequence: TGTGCCACCAGCAGGCCGTCGGGGACAGGTGTTTTCGGACAGCCCCAGCATTTT.

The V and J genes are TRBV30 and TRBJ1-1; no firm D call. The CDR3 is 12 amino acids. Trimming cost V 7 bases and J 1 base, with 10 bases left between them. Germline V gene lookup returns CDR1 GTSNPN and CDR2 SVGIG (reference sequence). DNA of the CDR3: TGTGCCTACACTCGGGAGAACACTGAAGCTTTCTTT. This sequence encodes CAYTRENTEAFF.

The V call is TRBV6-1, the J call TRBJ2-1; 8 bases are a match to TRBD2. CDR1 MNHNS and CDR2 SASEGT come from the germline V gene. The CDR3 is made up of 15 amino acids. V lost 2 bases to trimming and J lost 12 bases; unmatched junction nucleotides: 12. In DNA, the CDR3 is TGTGCCAGCAGTGAACCGGGGGGGAAAACGTTAGGGCAGTTCTTC. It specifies CASSEPGGKTLGQFF.

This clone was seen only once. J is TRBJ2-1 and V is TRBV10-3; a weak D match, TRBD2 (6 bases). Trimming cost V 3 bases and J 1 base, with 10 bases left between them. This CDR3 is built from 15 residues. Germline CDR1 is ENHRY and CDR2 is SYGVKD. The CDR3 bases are TGTGCCATCAGTGATCTAGCGAGGTCCTACAATGAGCAGTTCTTC. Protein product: CAISDLARSYNEQFF.